This T cell receptor (beta chain) was profiled in a study of blood T cells in healthy people across ages. The CDR3 is made up of 16 amino acids. The V and J ends lost 3 bases and 4 bases respectively, with 18 bases between them. Germline CDR1 MNHEY, CDR2 SMNVEV (reference sequence). Through a sample-barcoded 5' primer and a J-beta primer mix, a second PCR was run for 7 to 11 cycles. MiXCR was run by TCRdb on the 5' RACE reads, yielding one entry per CDR3 protein. The sample gives over a million distinct CDR3 sequences, 42% of which show up once; around 8% is in the top ten. A few counts support this clonotype.

The rearrangement joins TRBV27 to TRBJ1-2, with D perhaps TRBD1 (6 bases). The receptor was isolated from a woman aged 18-29 years in good health. Sequences were obtained from blood. The CDR3 is CASSFAGATASYGYTF. The DNA of the CDR3 is TGTGCCAGCAGTTTTGCGGGGGCGACTGCCTCCTATGGCTACACCTTC.